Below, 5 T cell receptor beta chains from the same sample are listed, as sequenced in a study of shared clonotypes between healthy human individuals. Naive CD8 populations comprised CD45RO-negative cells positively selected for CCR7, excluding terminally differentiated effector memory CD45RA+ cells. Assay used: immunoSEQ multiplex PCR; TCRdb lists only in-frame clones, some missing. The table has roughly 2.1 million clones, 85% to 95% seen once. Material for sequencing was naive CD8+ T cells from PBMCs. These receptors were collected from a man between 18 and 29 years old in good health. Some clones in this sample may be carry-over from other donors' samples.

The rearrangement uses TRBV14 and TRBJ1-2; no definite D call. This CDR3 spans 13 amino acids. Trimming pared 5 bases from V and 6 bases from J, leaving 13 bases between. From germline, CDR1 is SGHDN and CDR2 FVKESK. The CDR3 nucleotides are TGTGCCAGCAGCTACCGGGCCTCTGATGGCTACACCTTC. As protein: CASSYRASDGYTF.

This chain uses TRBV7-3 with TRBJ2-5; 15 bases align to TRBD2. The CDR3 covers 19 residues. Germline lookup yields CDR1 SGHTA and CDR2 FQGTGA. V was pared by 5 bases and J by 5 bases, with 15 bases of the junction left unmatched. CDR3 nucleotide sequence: TGTGCCAGCAGCCCACGCCCCCTTATCGGGACTAGCGGGAGGGAGACCCAGTACTTC. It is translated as CASSPRPLIGTSGRETQYF.

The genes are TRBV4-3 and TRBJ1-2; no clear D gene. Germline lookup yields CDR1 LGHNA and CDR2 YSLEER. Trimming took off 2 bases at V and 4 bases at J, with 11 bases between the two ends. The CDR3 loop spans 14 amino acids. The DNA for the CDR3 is TGCGCCAGCAGCCAACACCCAGACCGCTATGGCTACACCTTC. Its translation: CASSQHPDRYGYTF.

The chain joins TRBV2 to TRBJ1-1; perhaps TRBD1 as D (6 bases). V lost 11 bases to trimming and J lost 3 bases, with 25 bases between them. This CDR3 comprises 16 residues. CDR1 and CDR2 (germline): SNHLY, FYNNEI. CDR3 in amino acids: CASSRGETPLHTEAFF. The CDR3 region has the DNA TGTGCCTCTTCAAGGGGGGAGACGCCCTTGCACACTGAAGCTTTCTTT. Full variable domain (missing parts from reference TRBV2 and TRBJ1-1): EPEVTQTPSHQVTQMGQEVILRCVPISNHLYFYWYRQILGQKVEFLVSFYNNEISEKSEIFDDQFSVERPDGSNFTLKIRSTKLEDSAMYFCASSRGETPLHTEAFFGQGTRLTVV.

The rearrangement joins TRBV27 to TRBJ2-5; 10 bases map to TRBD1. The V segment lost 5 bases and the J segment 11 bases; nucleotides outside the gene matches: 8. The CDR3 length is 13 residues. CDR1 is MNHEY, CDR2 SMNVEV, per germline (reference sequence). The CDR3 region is CASSDRGRLVQYF. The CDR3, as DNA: TGTGCCAGCAGTGACAGGGGGCGCTTAGTACAGTACTTC.